Presented here are 11 T cell receptor beta chains from one specimen sequenced in a study of blood T cell repertoires in COVID-19. The assay was immunoSEQ multiplex PCR, and TCRdb's table has in-frame clones only and misses some. The data contain under 200,000 clones, roughly 87% of them singletons. The sequenced sample was PBMCs or T cells enriched from blood (not recorded which). All receptors derive from a woman aged 45-65 years who had recovered from COVID-19.

This clone was counted between two and nine times. The chain uses TRBV6-5 and TRBJ2-7; D remains unclear. CDR1 is MNHEY and CDR2 is SVGAGI in the germline V gene. The length of the CDR3 is 13 residues. Deletions cut 6 bases from V and 7 bases from J, with 16 bases between. The CDR3 loop is CASRETGPGEQYF. The CDR3, as DNA: TGTGCCAGCAGAGAGACTGGTCCCGGAGAGCAGTACTTC.

The chain is built from TRBV27 and TRBJ2-7, with 10 bases that match TRBD1. The CDR3 is 15 residues long. The germline gives CDR1 MNHEY, CDR2 SMNVEV (reference sequence). J gave up 1 base and V 7 bases, and 7 bases lay outside the gene matches. Here the CDR3 reads CASILRTGGSYEQYF. The CDR3 DNA reads TGTGCCAGCATCTTGCGGACAGGGGGTTCCTACGAGCAGTACTTC.

The rearrangement joins TRBV11-3 to TRBJ2-7; 9 positions agree with TRBD2. V lost 1 base to trimming and J lost 1 base; unmatched junction nucleotides: 5. CDR1 and CDR2 (germline): SGHNT, YENEEA. The CDR3 covers 16 residues. Here the CDR3 reads CASSLVSGSTSYEQYF. The DNA of the CDR3 is TGTGCCAGCAGCTTAGTTAGCGGGAGTACTTCCTACGAGCAGTACTTC.

The V gene is TRBV6-5, the J gene TRBJ2-2, with no clear D. V lost 2 bases and J 0 bases, leaving 7 bases between the germline ends. Germline loops: CDR1 MNHEY, CDR2 SVGAGI. This CDR3 contains 15 residues. Here the CDR3 DNA reads TGTGCCAGCAGTTACGGAGAATCGAACACCGGGGAGCTGTTTTTT. This sequence encodes CASSYGESNTGELFF.

V gene TRBV5-4 combines with J gene TRBJ2-7; 10 positions match TRBD2. Per germline, CDR1 SGHNT and CDR2 YYREEE (reference sequence). CDR3 size: 15 residues. After removal of 0 bases from V and 3 bases from J, the junction contained 3 bases not matched to a gene. The CDR3 DNA sequence: TGTGCCAGCAGCTTGGAACTAGCGGGATTCTACGAGCAGTACTTC. This codes for CASSLELAGFYEQYF.

The rearrangement links TRBV5-1 to TRBJ1-4; 8 positions agree with TRBD1. The trim removed 4 bases at V and 3 bases at J, leaving 5 bases unmatched. CDR3 length: 15 amino acids. The germline V gene encodes CDR1 SGHRS and CDR2 YFSETQ. The CDR3 nucleotides are TGCGCCAGCAGCCCACCGGGACAGGCTAATGAAAAACTGTTTTTT. This sequence encodes CASSPPGQANEKLFF.

A few counts support this clone. The rearrangement uses TRBV7-3 and TRBJ2-5, with D maybe TRBD1 (5 bases). Germline loops: CDR1 SGHTA, CDR2 FQGTGA. The CDR3 has 15 residues. Trimming removed 3 bases from V and 3 bases from J, with 14 bases in between. This CDR3 is CASSFKPGPKETQYF. The CDR3 nucleotides read TGTGCCAGCAGCTTCAAGCCAGGGCCCAAAGAGACCCAGTACTTC. Full variable domain (rest looked up from reference TRBV7-3 and TRBJ2-5): GAGVSQTPSNKVTEKGKYVELRCDPISGHTALYWYRQSLGQGPEFLIYFQGTGAADDSGLPNDRFFAVRPEGSVSTLKIQRTERGDSAVYLCASSFKPGPKETQYFGPGTRLLVL.

This chain joins TRBV3-1 (or the pseudogene TRBV3-2) and TRBJ2-1; 11 bases line up with TRBD2. Germline CDR1 LGHDT, CDR2 YNNKEL (reference sequence). J was trimmed by 6 bases and V by 1 base; bases with no gene match: 5. The CDR3 is 16 residues long. The CDR3 DNA reads as TGTGCCAGCAGCCAAGCTAGCGGGAGGTGGGGCAATGAGCAGTTCTTC. This encodes CASSQASGRWGNEQFF.

The chain joins TRBV6-5 to TRBJ2-5; weak D call: TRBD1 (6 bases). Per the germline V gene, CDR1 is MNHEY and CDR2 is SVGAGI. CDR3 length: 15 amino acids. The V gene lost 7 bases and the J gene lost 0 bases, with 15 bases spanning the gap. For the CDR3, the DNA is TGTGCCAGCAAGGGGGAGAGCCCCTACCAAGAGACCCAGTACTTC. Translating it yields CASKGESPYQETQYF.

In this sample, this clone turned up once. CDR3 loop: CASSLADQPQHF. The CDR3 DNA reads as TGTGCCAGCAGCTTAGCAGATCAGCCCCAGCATTTT. The chain carries TRBV11-2 and TRBJ1-5; D remains ambiguous. Germline V gene sequence: CDR1 SGHAT, CDR2 FQNNGV. This CDR3 comprises 12 residues. Trimming removed 1 base from V and 5 bases from J, with 3 bases in between.

The chain links TRBV6-1 to TRBJ2-1; D might be TRBD1 (6 bases). Trimming took 2 bases from V and 0 from J, leaving 8 bases between them. Germline V CDR1 and CDR2: MNHNS, SASEGT. The CDR3 runs to 15 residues. The CDR3 is CASSELTGSYNEQFF. CDR3 bases: TGTGCCAGCAGTGAACTGACAGGCTCCTACAATGAGCAGTTCTTC.